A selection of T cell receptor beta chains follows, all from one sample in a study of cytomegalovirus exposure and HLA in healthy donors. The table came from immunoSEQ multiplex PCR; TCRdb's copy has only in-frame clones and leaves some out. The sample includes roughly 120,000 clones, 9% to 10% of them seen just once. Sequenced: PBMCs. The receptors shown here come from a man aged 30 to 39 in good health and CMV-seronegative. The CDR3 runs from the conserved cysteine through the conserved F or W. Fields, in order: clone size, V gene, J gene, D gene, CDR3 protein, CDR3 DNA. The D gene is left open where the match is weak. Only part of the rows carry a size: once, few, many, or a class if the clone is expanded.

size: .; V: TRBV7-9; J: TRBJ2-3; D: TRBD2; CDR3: CASSRTSGSTDTQYF; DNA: TGTGCCAGCAGCCGGACTAGCGGAAGCACAGATACGCAGTATTTT
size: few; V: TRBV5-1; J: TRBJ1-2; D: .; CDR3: CASSVTADGYTF; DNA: TGCGCCAGCAGCGTGACAGCTGATGGCTACACCTTC
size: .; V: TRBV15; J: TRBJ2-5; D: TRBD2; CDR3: CATSGGGETQYF; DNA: TGTGCCACCAGCGGGGGAGGGGAGACCCAGTACTTC
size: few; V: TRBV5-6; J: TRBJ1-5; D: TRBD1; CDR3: CASSAGQDNQPQHF; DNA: TGTGCCAGCAGCGCGGGACAGGACAATCAGCCCCAGCATTTT
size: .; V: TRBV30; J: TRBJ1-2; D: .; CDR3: CAWGGVLRGYTF; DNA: TGTGCCTGGGGGGGGGTTTTAAGGGGCTACACCTTC
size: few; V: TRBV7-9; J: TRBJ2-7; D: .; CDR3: CASSSPGDSYEQYF; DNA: TGTGCCAGCAGCTCCCCCGGGGACTCCTACGAGCAGTACTTC
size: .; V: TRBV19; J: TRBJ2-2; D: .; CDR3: CASSSGDLNTGELFF; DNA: TGTGCCAGTAGTTCAGGGGACCTGAACACCGGGGAGCTGTTTTTT
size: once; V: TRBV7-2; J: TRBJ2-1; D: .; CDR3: CASSPQGQIGNEQFF; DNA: TGTGCCAGCAGCCCGCAGGGGCAGATAGGCAATGAGCAGTTCTTC
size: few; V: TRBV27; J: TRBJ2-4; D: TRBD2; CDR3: CASSLSPLAGEFNIQYF; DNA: TGTGCCAGCAGTTTATCTCCCCTAGCGGGAGAATTCAACATTCAGTACTTC
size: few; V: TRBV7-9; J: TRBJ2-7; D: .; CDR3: CASSPPGGLARYEQYF; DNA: TGTGCCAGCAGCCCCCCCGGTGGATTAGCGAGATACGAGCAGTACTTC